The next 32 T cell receptor beta chains were all read from a single sample in a study of T cells after yellow fever vaccination. TCRdb recomputed calls from the 5' RACE reads with MiXCR, one row per CDR3 protein. The sample contains around 350,000 distinct CDR3 sequences, under 7.5% of which appear only once. The sequencing here drew on PBMCs, taken 5 days after the yellow fever booster vaccination. These receptors all stem from a man between 25 and 39 years old who received the YFV17D yellow fever vaccine.

In DNA, the CDR3 is TGTGCCTGGGGGGCGTTTAGCAATCAGCCCCAGCATTTT. Amino acids: CAWGAFSNQPQHF. This chain links TRBV30 with TRBJ1-5, with D perhaps matching TRBD1 (5 bases). V lost 5 bases and J 0 bases, leaving 8 bases between the germline ends. The germline V gene encodes CDR1 GTSNPN and CDR2 SVGIG (reference sequence). This CDR3 spans 13 amino acids. The complete variable domain, with remaining parts taken from reference TRBV30 and TRBJ1-5, reads SQTIHQWPATLVQPVGSPLSLECTVEGTSNPNLYWYRQAAGRGLQLLFYSVGIGQISSEVPQNLSASRPQDRQFILSSKKLLLSDSGFYLCAWGAFSNQPQHFGDGTRLSIL.

This clonotype was observed at least ten times. The chain combines TRBV5-1 with TRBJ2-1, with D possibly being TRBD1 (5 bases). The germline gives CDR1 SGHRS, CDR2 YFSETQ. Trimming took off 5 bases at V and 5 bases at J, with 14 bases between the two ends. The CDR3 loop spans 14 amino acids. CDR3 DNA: TGCGCCAGCAGGCCCCTCCAGGGAAACAATGAGCAGTTCTTC. Encoded protein: CASRPLQGNNEQFF.

This clonotype has more than one count but fewer than ten. This chain uses TRBV5-1 with TRBJ1-1, with a tentative D call TRBD1 (5 bases). The V gene lost 4 bases and the J gene lost 4 bases, with 29 bases spanning the gap. CDR3 length: 19 residues. Germline V gene sequence: CDR1 SGHRS, CDR2 YFSETQ. The CDR3 loop reads CASSPGRVLGPRGSTEAFF. CDR3 bases: TGCGCCAGCAGCCCGGGTCGGGTTCTCGGCCCTCGGGGGAGCACTGAAGCTTTCTTT.

This clonotype was recorded a few times. The CDR3 DNA reads as TGTGCCAGCTCACCACCCCTCTCGGCGAGGGGCACTGAAGCTTTCTTT. This sequence encodes CASSPPLSARGTEAFF. V usage is TRBV18 and J usage is TRBJ1-1; possibly TRBD1 for D (5 bases). CDR1 is KGHSH, CDR2 LQKENI, per germline. Trimming took 0 bases from V and 4 from J, leaving 15 bases between them. There are 16 residues in the CDR3.

The chain couples TRBV30 to TRBJ2-7, with TRBD2 identical over 10 bases. This CDR3 has 11 residues. The V gene end was trimmed by 6 bases and the J gene end by 6 bases; junction bases not matched to a gene: 2. The germline CDR1 and CDR2 sequences are GTSNPN and SVGIG (reference sequence). The CDR3 DNA is TGTGCCTGTGGGACTAGCGTCGAGCAGTACTTC. Residues: CACGTSVEQYF.

The V and J genes are TRBV5-1 and TRBJ2-5; TRBD1 agrees at 7 bases. This CDR3 comprises 11 residues. The V gene's germline CDR1 is SGHRS and CDR2 YFSETQ. V lost 7 bases and J lost 3; bases outside the gene matches: 0. The CDR3 nucleotides read TGCGCCAGCGGGACAGAAGAGACCCAGTACTTC. It yields the protein CASGTEETQYF.

This clonotype was found many times. This chain uses TRBV21-1 with TRBJ2-3; the table's D call of TRBD2 was not tested on the DNA. TRBV21-1 is given as a pseudogene. The CDR3 extends over 21 amino acids. This CDR3 reads CASSKAGPPVWVTSGTDTQYF. The CDR3 coding sequence is TGTGCCAGCAGCAAAGCTGGCCCTCCGGTTTGGGTGACTAGCGGCACAGATACGCAGTATTTT.

This clonotype was counted only a few times. The J gene is TRBJ2-1, the V gene TRBV29-1; D unresolved. The CDR3 is made up of 14 amino acids. Trimming left V 4 bases short and J 10 bases short, with 20 bases between. Germline CDR1 and CDR2: SQVTM and ANQGSEA. The CDR3 sequence is CSVGKSLVVKEQFF. CDR3 DNA: TGCAGCGTTGGAAAAAGTCTAGTAGTAAAGGAGCAGTTCTTC.

The table lists this clonotype with a few counts. V and J are TRBV27 and TRBJ2-4, with D possibly matching TRBD2 (5 bases). Germline lookup yields CDR1 MNHEY and CDR2 SMNVEV (reference sequence). Trimming pared 2 bases from V and 6 bases from J, leaving 14 bases between. CDR3 length equals 15 residues. The CDR3 DNA reads TGTGCCAGCAGTTTAGTAGGACTCCCCGGAAACATTCAGTACTTC. This gives the protein CASSLVGLPGNIQYF.

The chain links TRBV30 to TRBJ2-3; D is possibly TRBD1 (6 bases). Germline V gene sequence: CDR1 GTSNPN, CDR2 SVGIG (reference sequence). This CDR3 is built from 13 residues. V lost 4 bases, J lost 9 bases, and 17 bases lay in between. The CDR3: CAWTNGWGQTQYF. In nucleotides, the CDR3 is TGTGCCTGGACAAATGGGTGGGGGCAGACGCAGTATTTT.

The rearrangement joins TRBV5-1 to TRBJ2-1, with 11 bases identical to TRBD1. This CDR3 comprises 15 residues. V was pared by 2 bases and J by 6 bases, with 4 bases of the junction left unmatched. The V gene's germline CDR1 is SGHRS and CDR2 YFSETQ. The CDR3, as DNA: TGCGCCAGCAGCTTACGTGGGACAGGGGGCAATGAGCAGTTCTTC. Protein: CASSLRGTGGNEQFF.

In this sample, this clonotype turned up many times. CDR3 residues: CASMLGGSRYNEQFF. The CDR3 coding sequence is TGTGCCAGCATGCTAGGGGGATCACGCTACAATGAGCAGTTCTTC. V usage is TRBV6-1 and J usage is TRBJ2-1; tentative D call: TRBD1 (6 bases). This CDR3 is 15 amino acids long. The germline gives CDR1 MNHNS, CDR2 SASEGT. The ends were cut back, 7 bases at V and 3 bases at J, with 16 bases in the middle.

This clonotype has at least ten counts. This rearrangement joins TRBV7-9 to TRBJ2-1; D is ambiguous. The CDR3 has 14 residues. The V end lost 5 bases, the J end lost 10 bases, and 18 bases lay between the germline ends. CDR1 and CDR2 from the germline V gene are SEHNR and FQNEAQ (reference sequence). The CDR3 bases are TGTGCCAGCAGCCCCTTTCGTAACCCGTGGGAGCAGTTCTTC. Residues: CASSPFRNPWEQFF.

This clonotype was recorded at least ten times. The genes are TRBV29-1 and TRBJ2-3, with 12 bases fitting TRBD2. CDR3 length equals 15 residues. Trimming cost V 6 bases and J 3 bases; bases outside gene matches: 7. The V gene's germline CDR1 is SQVTM and CDR2 ANQGSEA. Here the CDR3 DNA reads TGCAGCGTGGATGGACTAGCGGGAAGGACAGATACGCAGTATTTT. This codes for CSVDGLAGRTDTQYF.

The chain joins TRBV20-1 to TRBJ1-1; 9 bases agree with TRBD1. V was clipped by 5 bases and J by 2 bases; unmatched bases: 6. CDR3 length equals 14 residues. Per the germline V gene, CDR1 is DFQATT and CDR2 is SNEGSKA (reference sequence). This CDR3 reads CSALTGGANTEAFF. The CDR3 DNA reads TGCAGTGCTCTCACAGGGGGCGCAAACACTGAAGCTTTCTTT.

A few counts support this clonotype. The chain employs TRBV9 and TRBJ1-5; D call uncertain. V was pared by 8 bases and J by 3 bases, with 15 bases between. The CDR3 loop spans 14 amino acids. From germline, CDR1 is SGDLS and CDR2 YYNGEE. The CDR3 coding sequence is TGTGCCAGTACTAGAACAGCCGACAATCAGCCCCAGCATTTT. Its translation is CASTRTADNQPQHF.

The table lists this clonotype with a few counts. The rearrangement links TRBV2 to TRBJ2-1, with 9 bases aligning to TRBD1. V lost 2 bases to trimming and J lost 8 bases; unmatched junction nucleotides: 7. Germline-derived CDR1 and CDR2 are SNHLY and FYNNEI. The CDR3 is made up of 15 amino acids. Here the CDR3 reads CASSELGQGIHEQFF. The CDR3 bases are TGTGCCAGCAGTGAACTGGGACAGGGTATCCATGAGCAGTTCTTC.

This clonotype was seen a few times. CDR3 in amino acids: CSARSGQHDTDTQYF. The DNA of the CDR3 is TGCAGTGCTAGGTCGGGTCAGCATGACACAGATACGCAGTATTTT. V is TRBV20-1 and J is TRBJ2-3, with D unclear. Between the trimmed V and J ends, which lost 3 bases and 2 bases, there was a span of 15 bases. CDR1 is DFQATT and CDR2 is SNEGSKA in the germline V gene (reference sequence). The CDR3 loop spans 15 amino acids.

In regard to this clonotype: A read error may produce the germline difference seen at one junction end. The rearrangement links TRBV7-2 to TRBJ2-3; the match to TRBD2 covers 7 bases. Germline lookup yields CDR1 SGHTA and CDR2 FQGNSA. The CDR3 is made up of 12 amino acids. The CDR3 DNA is TGTGCCAGCAGCTTAGTGGGGGGGAGAAGGGATTTT. Its protein product is CASSLVGGRRDF. Based on the CDR3 plus reference TRBV7-2 and TRBJ2-3, the full variable domain is GAGVSQSPSNKVTEKGKDVELRCDPISGHTALYWYRQSLGQGLEFLIYFQGNSAPDKSGLPSDRFSAERTGGSVSTLTIQRTQQEDSAVYLCASSLVGGRRDFGPGTRLTVL.

This clonotype was observed a handful of times. This chain connects TRBV30 to TRBJ2-2; D uncertain. The V end was cut by 2 bases, the J end by 4 bases, with 14 bases between. The CDR3 runs 15 residues. Germline V CDR1 and CDR2: GTSNPN, SVGIG (reference sequence). The CDR3: CAWSPLPFATGELFF. DNA of the CDR3: TGTGCCTGGAGTCCTTTGCCCTTCGCCACCGGGGAGCTGTTTTTT. Filled out from reference TRBV30 and TRBJ2-2, the complete variable domain reads SQTIHQWPATLVQPVGSPLSLECTVEGTSNPNLYWYRQAAGRGLQLLFYSVGIGQISSEVPQNLSASRPQDRQFILSSKKLLLSDSGFYLCAWSPLPFATGELFFGEGSRLTVL.

With regard to this clonotype: One end of the junction does not line up with germline, which may come from a read error. The chain couples TRBV7-7 to TRBJ2-2, with a tentative D call TRBD1 (7 bases). Per germline, CDR1 SSHAT and CDR2 FNYEAQ (reference sequence). The CDR3 sequence is 15 residues long. The CDR3 DNA reads TGTGCTAGCAGCCGAGACAGGGAGGACACCGGGGAGCTGTTTTTT. It codes for CASSRDREDTGELFF.

The chain links TRBV20-1 to TRBJ1-2; no clear D. Germline CDR1 reads DFQATT; CDR2 reads SNEGSKA (reference sequence). The CDR3 is made up of 10 amino acids. Trimming cost V 3 bases and J 6 bases, with 5 bases left between them. Here the CDR3 DNA reads TGCAGTGCTAGGTGGAATGGCTACACCTTC. It encodes CSARWNGYTF.

This clonotype occurred many times. This chain connects TRBV3-1 to TRBJ1-1; D is undetermined. The CDR3 contains 13 residues. V dropped 4 bases and J dropped 5 bases, with 11 bases sitting between them. CDR1 and CDR2 from the germline V gene are LGHDT and YNNKEL (reference sequence). CDR3 sequence reads: CASSRAGGTEAFF. The CDR3, as DNA: TGTGCCAGCAGCCGAGCGGGAGGGACTGAAGCTTTCTTT.

The chain links TRBV20-1 to TRBJ1-1, with D hard to call. This CDR3 has 14 residues. Trimming shortened V by 2 bases and J by 2 bases, and 12 bases separated the two germline ends. CDR1 and CDR2 from the germline V gene are DFQATT and SNEGSKA (reference sequence). In nucleotides, the CDR3 is TGCAGTGCTAGAAAAGGGTCCATCAACACTGAAGCTTTCTTT. Translating gives CSARKGSINTEAFF.

The V gene is TRBV20-1, the J gene TRBJ2-2; D may match TRBD1 or TRBD2 (7 bases each). The V end was cut by 6 bases, the J end by 5 bases, with 19 bases between. The CDR3 runs 15 residues. The germline V gene has CDR1 DFQATT and CDR2 SNEGSKA (reference sequence). The CDR3 DNA follows: TGCAGTGCCCCCAGGGGGGGGCGAGGTACCGGGGAGCTGTTTTTT. Translation: CSAPRGGRGTGELFF.

A few counts support this clonotype. V and J are TRBV28 and TRBJ1-3, with unresolved D. V gave up 1 base and J gave up 0 bases, with 7 bases separating them. The CDR3 loop spans 15 amino acids. Germline V CDR1 and CDR2: MDHEN, SYDVKM. The CDR3 loop is CASSLYASSGNTIYF. CDR3 bases: TGTGCCAGCAGTTTATATGCCAGCTCTGGAAACACCATATATTTT.

This chain joins TRBV1 and TRBJ2-4; the D call of TRBD1 is as the table states it, not checked on the DNA. TRBV1 is a pseudogene segment. This CDR3 is built from 16 residues. This chain's CDR3 is CSSSRSSGTDKNIQYF. CDR3 nucleotide sequence: TGCTCCAGCAGCCGTTCTTCCGGGACAGATAAAAACATTCAGTACTTC.

This clonotype was counted ten times or more. This chain connects TRBV20-1 to TRBJ2-7, with a possible D match to TRBD1 (5 bases). Looked up from germline, CDR1 is DFQATT and CDR2 is SNEGSKA (reference sequence). The CDR3 contains 14 residues. With 2 bases removed from V and 6 bases from J, the gap between germline ends came to 17 bases. CDR3 in DNA: TGCAGTGCTAGAAAGAGTCTCCAGGGCCGCGAGCAGTACTTC. It specifies CSARKSLQGREQYF.

This clonotype appeared many times. V and J are TRBV20-1 and TRBJ2-5; 7 bases agree with TRBD2. CDR1 is DFQATT and CDR2 is SNEGSKA in the germline V gene (reference sequence). V trimming: 4 bases; J trimming: 4 bases; junction bases outside the gene matches: 3. The CDR3 totals 12 residues. The CDR3 DNA reads TGCAGTGCTAAGCGGGGCCTAGAGACCCAGTACTTC. Encoded protein: CSAKRGLETQYF.

This sequence joins TRBV7-8 and TRBJ1-1; no definite D call. The CDR3 length is 14 residues. Germline CDR1 SGHVS, CDR2 FQNEAQ. The V end was cut by 10 bases, the J end by 6 bases, with 21 bases between. The CDR3 DNA reads as TGTGCCATGGGCCCTGGGCTCCTCTGCGCTGAAGCTTTCTTT. It specifies CAMGPGLLCAEAFF.

This clonotype appeared a few times. The chain employs TRBV19 and TRBJ2-1, with unresolved D. The CDR3 contains 15 residues. V shed 5 bases and J shed 4 bases, with 15 bases lying between them. Germline loops: CDR1 LNHDA, CDR2 SQIVND (reference sequence). CDR3 in DNA: TGTGCCAGTAGTGCCGCCTTTGGATGGTACAATGAGCAGTTCTTC. The encoded protein is CASSAAFGWYNEQFF.

V is TRBV7-2 and J is TRBJ2-1; D is tentatively TRBD1 or TRBD2 (6 bases each). This CDR3 contains 13 residues. Between the trimmed V and J ends, which lost 3 bases and 13 bases, there was a span of 16 bases. Germline lookup yields CDR1 SGHTA and CDR2 FQGNSA. CDR3 region: CASSLGGGDIQFF. The CDR3 bases are TGTGCCAGCAGCTTGGGAGGTGGGGACATCCAGTTCTTC.